The 25 T cell receptor beta chains in this list originate from one sample, sequenced in a study of cytomegalovirus exposure and HLA in healthy donors. 60 Vbeta and 13 Jbeta primers were used in PCR. TCRdb's table, derived via immunoSEQ multiplex PCR, lists solely in-frame clones and lacks some. The sample has 100,000 to 140,000 clones; 65% to 80% are singletons. The sample taken for sequencing was PBMCs. The receptors were sampled from a male donor in good health and CMV-seronegative.

J is TRBJ2-5 and V is TRBV5-1, with 7 bases that match TRBD2. Germline V gives CDR1 SGHRS, CDR2 YFSETQ. V was clipped by 2 bases and J by 3 bases; unmatched bases: 1. This CDR3 is 13 amino acids long. The DNA of the CDR3 is TGCGCCAGCAGCTTTGCGGGGGAAGAGACCCAGTACTTC. Translated: CASSFAGEETQYF.

The genes are TRBV11-3 and TRBJ1-1; D possibly corresponds to TRBD1 (5 bases). In germline, CDR1 is SGHNT, CDR2 YENEEA. CDR3 length equals 13 residues. With 4 bases removed from V and 7 bases from J, the gap between germline ends came to 13 bases. In nucleotides, the CDR3 is TGTGCCAGCAGCTCTAGAACGGGGGGTGAAGCTTTCTTT. This translates into CASSSRTGGEAFF. The full variable domain, its missing parts supplied by reference TRBV11-3 and TRBJ1-1, is EAGVVQSPRYKIIEKKQPVAFWCNPISGHNTLYWYLQNLGQGPELLIRYENEEAVDDSQLPKDRFSAERLKGVDSTLKIQPAELGDSAVYLCASSSRTGGEAFFGQGTRLTVV.

This clone showed up just once. This rearrangement joins TRBV2 to TRBJ2-4; 10 bases agree with TRBD2. The CDR3 extends over 13 amino acids. The germline V gene has CDR1 SNHLY and CDR2 FYNNEI. The trim removed 8 bases at V and 5 bases at J, leaving 3 bases unmatched. This chain's CDR3 is CASEGTSENIQYF. Written as DNA, the CDR3 is TGTGCCAGCGAGGGGACTAGCGAAAACATTCAGTACTTC.

This chain joins TRBV27 and TRBJ1-5; D unclear. Germline V gives CDR1 MNHEY, CDR2 SMNVEV (reference sequence). CDR3 length equals 15 residues. V was trimmed by 3 bases and J by 0 bases, leaving 9 bases between them. The CDR3 spells CASSFSGYSNQPQHF. CDR3 DNA sequence: TGTGCCAGCAGTTTTTCGGGTTATAGCAATCAGCCCCAGCATTTT.

There are a few counts of this clone. The gene calls are TRBV2 and TRBJ2-1; 11 bases agree with TRBD2. The CDR3 covers 15 residues. Trimming at V came to 1 base and at J to 6 bases, leaving 2 bases not matched to a gene. CDR1 and CDR2 from the germline V gene are SNHLY and FYNNEI. CDR3 coding DNA: TGTGCCAGCAGTGAAGTAGCGGGAGGGTTCAATGAGCAGTTCTTC. Its translation is CASSEVAGGFNEQFF.

This chain connects TRBV27 to TRBJ2-7; D perhaps matches TRBD2 (5 bases). CDR3 size: 13 residues. V lost 4 bases and J lost 3, with 10 bases in between. Per the germline V gene, CDR1 is MNHEY and CDR2 is SMNVEV (reference sequence). This CDR3 is CASSYGSFYEQYF. CDR3 DNA sequence: TGTGCCAGCAGTTATGGGAGCTTCTACGAGCAGTACTTC.

This chain uses TRBV7-9 with TRBJ2-2; D is undetermined. Per germline, CDR1 SEHNR and CDR2 FQNEAQ (reference sequence). V lost 5 bases and J 6 bases, leaving 10 bases between the germline ends. CDR3 length: 13 residues. The chain's CDR3 is CASSPLSPGELFF. CDR3 nucleotides: TGTGCCAGCAGCCCCCTATCCCCCGGGGAGCTGTTTTTT. Full variable domain (remainder filled in from reference TRBV7-9 and TRBJ2-2): DTGVSQNPRHKITKRGQNVTFRCDPISEHNRLYWYRQTLGQGPEFLTYFQNEAQLEKSRLLSDRFSAERPKGSFSTLEIQRTEQGDSAMYLCASSPLSPGELFFGEGSRLTVL.

The chain links TRBV30 to TRBJ2-1, with 15 positions matching TRBD2. CDR3 length equals 16 residues. The trim removed 1 base at V and 4 bases at J, leaving 2 bases unmatched. Germline assignment: CDR1 GTSNPN and CDR2 SVGIG (reference sequence). The DNA for the CDR3 is TGTGCCTGGAGTGGGACTAGCGGGAGGGCGTACAATGAGCAGTTCTTC. Translating gives CAWSGTSGRAYNEQFF.

In its sample, this clone was seen once. The rearrangement links TRBV2 to TRBJ2-3, with a tentative D call TRBD1 (6 bases). V dropped 5 bases and J dropped 5 bases, with 20 bases sitting between them. CDR1 and CDR2 from the germline V gene are SNHLY and FYNNEI. The CDR3 has 16 residues. The CDR3 region has the DNA TGTGCCAGCAGTCCCGTGGACAGCTCCGCAATAGATACGCAGTATTTT. Amino acids: CASSPVDSSAIDTQYF.

CDR3 sequence reads: CASSPGTSGSGELFF. CDR3 DNA: TGTGCCAGCAGCCCAGGGACTAGCGGGTCCGGGGAGCTGTTTTTT. The genes are TRBV13 and TRBJ2-2; TRBD2 aligns across 12 bases. This CDR3 has 15 amino acids. After removal of 5 bases from V and 6 bases from J, the junction contained 4 bases not matched to a gene. Germline V gene lookup returns CDR1 PRHDT and CDR2 FYEKMQ (reference sequence).

This chain links TRBV6-1 with TRBJ2-7, with 10 positions matching TRBD2. After removal of 1 base from V and 4 bases from J, the junction contained 13 bases not matched to a gene. In germline, CDR1 is MNHNS, CDR2 SASEGT. CDR3 length: 18 residues. CDR3 in DNA: TGTGCCAGCAGTGAAGGCCTGAGGCTAGCGGGAGTCGGGTACGAGCAGTACTTC. It encodes CASSEGLRLAGVGYEQYF.

CDR3 nucleotides: TGTGCCAGCAGCTTAGCTAGCGGGAGGGCCCTCTACGAGCAGTACTTC. Its protein is CASSLASGRALYEQYF. J is TRBJ2-7 and V is TRBV13, with 12 bases identical to TRBD2. Germline V CDR1 and CDR2: PRHDT, FYEKMQ (reference sequence). The CDR3 has 16 amino acids. V was pared by 1 base and J by 3 bases, with 4 bases of the junction left unmatched.

CDR3 nucleotide sequence: TGCGCCAGCAGTGAAAGTTCTGGGCTAGCGGGAGTTGGGGAGCAGTTCTTC. This codes for CASSESSGLAGVGEQFF. The chain recombines TRBV10-2 with TRBJ2-1, with 10 positions matching TRBD2. The CDR3 length is 17 residues. V lost 3 bases, J lost 10 bases, and 15 bases stayed unmatched. Looked up from germline, CDR1 is WSHSY and CDR2 is SAAADI.

The chain employs TRBV6-5 and TRBJ1-3; D unresolved. Germline loops: CDR1 MNHEY, CDR2 SVGAGI. This CDR3 is 15 amino acids long. Trimming removed 0 bases at V and 2 bases at J, with 8 bases between. CDR3 sequence: CASSYSSNAGNTIYF. In nucleotides, the CDR3 is TGTGCCAGCAGTTACTCGAGCAACGCTGGAAACACCATATATTTT.

In this sample, this clone turned up once. The chain joins TRBV5-1 to TRBJ2-5; possibly TRBD2 for D (6 bases). The CDR3 is 14 amino acids. V lost 2 bases, J lost 3 bases, and 11 bases lay in between. CDR1 and CDR2 (germline): SGHRS, YFSETQ. For the CDR3, the DNA is TGCGCCAGCAGCTTCGGGGGAGTGGAAGAGACCCAGTACTTC. This codes for CASSFGGVEETQYF. Variable domain in full (rest from reference TRBV5-1 and TRBJ2-5): KAGVTQTPRYLIKTRGQQVTLSCSPISGHRSVSWYQQTPGQGLQFLFEYFSETQRNKGNFPGRFSGRQFSNSRSEMNVSTLELGDSALYLCASSFGGVEETQYFGPGTRLLVL.

The count of this clone is one. The chain couples TRBV10-3 to TRBJ2-3, with TRBD2 matching 14 bases. The CDR3 totals 19 residues. The germline V gene encodes CDR1 ENHRY and CDR2 SYGVKD. V shed 4 bases and J 4 bases; nucleotides not matched to a gene: 13. CDR3 sequence: CAISGEVPTSGRGADTQYF. CDR3 coding DNA: TGTGCCATCAGTGGAGAGGTCCCGACTAGCGGGAGGGGTGCAGATACGCAGTATTTT.

The sample holds a few counts of this clone. This rearrangement joins TRBV11-2 to TRBJ1-2, with 12 nucleotides matching TRBD1. V gave up 2 bases and J gave up 8 bases; unmatched junction bases: 9. CDR1 is SGHAT, CDR2 FQNNGV, per germline. CDR3 length equals 16 residues. CDR3 sequence reads: CASSLRRGQGARGYTF. The CDR3 DNA sequence: TGTGCCAGCAGCTTAAGACGGGGACAGGGGGCACGGGGCTACACCTTC.

A few counts support this clone. V gene TRBV9 combines with J gene TRBJ2-3; D perhaps matches TRBD2 (6 bases). The CDR3 loop spans 15 amino acids. CDR1 SGDLS and CDR2 YYNGEE come from the germline V gene. V shed 4 bases and J shed 0 bases, with 12 bases lying between them. The CDR3 DNA is TGTGCCAGCAGCCTGGGGAGCGGGAGCACAGATACGCAGTATTTT. This gives the protein CASSLGSGSTDTQYF.

The CDR3 reads CASSYVNRDNKNIQYF. Written as DNA, the CDR3 is TGTGCCAGCAGTTACGTTAACCGGGACAACAAAAACATTCAGTACTTC. The gene calls are TRBV6-6 and TRBJ2-4, with D tentatively TRBD1 (6 bases). The length of the CDR3 is 16 residues. Trimming removed 2 bases at V and 3 bases at J, with 14 bases between. Germline CDR1 is MNHNY and CDR2 is SVGAGI (reference sequence).

This clone was detected a few times. This rearrangement joins TRBV27 to TRBJ2-5, with TRBD2 matching over 13 bases. TRBJ2-7 explains the end of the DNA better; the J call may be wrong. Per the germline V gene, CDR1 is MNHEY and CDR2 is SMNVEV (reference sequence). The CDR3 has 18 residues. This chain's CDR3 is CASSLTPGTSGIPYEQYF. The CDR3 region has the DNA TGTGCCAGCAGTCTAACTCCGGGGACTAGCGGGATTCCGTACGAGCAGTACTTC.

The chain combines TRBV7-7 with TRBJ2-1; 9 bases align to TRBD1. Germline values: CDR1 SSHAT, CDR2 FNYEAQ (reference sequence). Trimming at V came to 5 bases and at J to 7 bases, leaving 9 bases not matched to a gene. CDR3 size: 15 residues. The CDR3 protein is CASSLTPDRGNEQFF. The CDR3 DNA is TGTGCCAGCAGCCTAACCCCTGACAGGGGGAATGAGCAGTTCTTC.

The chain links TRBV7-9 to TRBJ1-2, with TRBD1 as a possible D gene (6 bases). Germline V lookup: CDR1 SEHNR, CDR2 FQNEAQ (reference sequence). This CDR3 region has 14 residues. Trimming shortened V by 1 base and J by 8 bases, and 14 bases separated the two germline ends. CDR3 residues: CASSLEGRGDGYTF. CDR3 nucleotides: TGTGCCAGCAGCTTAGAGGGCAGGGGCGACGGCTACACCTTC.

This clone was detected once. V and J are TRBV9 and TRBJ1-2, with 7 bases aligning to TRBD1. V dropped 2 bases and J dropped 7; count of bases not matched to a gene: 2. The CDR3 spans 12 residues. Germline CDR1 reads SGDLS; CDR2 reads YYNGEE. CDR3 sequence (DNA): TGTGCCAGCAGCGTGACAGGGTTTGGCTACACCTTC. Its translation: CASSVTGFGYTF.

This clone has a handful of counts. The chain combines TRBV5-8 with TRBJ1-2; D is possibly TRBD1 (5 bases). Trimming shortened V by 0 bases and J by 8 bases, and 11 bases separated the two germline ends. This CDR3 comprises 13 residues. Germline CDR1 SGHTS, CDR2 YDEGEE. The chain's CDR3 is CASSLAWDSGYTF. The CDR3 nucleotides are TGTGCCAGCAGCTTGGCCTGGGACTCGGGCTACACCTTC. The entire variable domain, with the rest obtained from reference TRBV5-8 and TRBJ1-2, is as follows: EAGVTQSPTHLIKTRGQQATLRCSPISGHTSVYWYQQALGLGLQFLLWYDEGEERNRGNFPPRFSGRQFPNYSSELNVNALELEDSALYLCASSLAWDSGYTFGSGTRLTVV.

The J gene is TRBJ2-1, the V gene TRBV6-5, with TRBD2 matching 11 bases. This CDR3 comprises 15 residues. V lost 10 bases and J lost 4; bases outside the gene matches: 9. Per the germline V gene, CDR1 is MNHEY and CDR2 is SVGAGI. This chain's CDR3 is CATTGTSGGYNEQFF. The CDR3 region has the DNA TGTGCCACCACAGGGACTAGCGGAGGTTACAATGAGCAGTTCTTC.